This TCR beta chain was recovered during a study of shared clonotypes between healthy human individuals. As for the study in general: Three CD4 naive, three CD4 memory, two CD8 naive and one CD8 memory plate were used per donor.

Authors' data handling: ImmunoSEQ gave junction-only sequences without quality scores, so filtering differed. Libraries were prepared by immunoSEQ multiplex PCR; TCRdb keeps only in-frame clonotypes and omits some of them. V and J calls and clone size follow that table, whereas D and trimming were derived from the DNA. Among about 1.1 million clones listed, 60% to 80% were seen once. CD45RA-negative memory and CD45RA+ naive subsets were split from the CD4+ cells. Germline-derived CDR1 and CDR2 are SNHLY and FYNNEI. V lost 2 bases, J lost 3 bases, and 11 bases lay in between. This CDR3 has 15 amino acids. In the case of this clone: The antigen is undetermined.

Findings of the study overall: Sharing across four donors was highest in naive CD4 (roughly 5%) and lowest in memory CD8 (around 0.4%).

This rearrangement joins TRBV2 to TRBJ1-5, with D unresolved. Sequences were obtained from memory CD4+ T cells from PBMCs. Subset given: CD45RA-negative fraction. The sequence was collected from a man in his late teens or twenties in good health. Some clones in this sample may be carry-over from other donors' samples. CDR3 DNA sequence: TGTGCCAGCAGTGAAAGGGAGTTGGTCAATCAGCCCCAGCATTTT. Its protein product is CASSERELVNQPQHF.